The rows below give T cell receptor beta chains drawn from one sample of a study of T cell changes during pregnancy in multiple sclerosis. Measured with immunoSEQ multiplex PCR; TCRdb has only the in-frame clones, and not every one. The sample carries approximately 40,000 clones, nearly 95% recorded once. The input for sequencing was CD4+ T cells from peripheral blood mononuclear cells, taken after pregnancy. The receptors were gathered from a female donor in good health, enrolled as a control in a pregnancy study. Each CDR3 is given without its conserved first and last residue. Fields, in order: clone size, J gene, V gene, CDR3 protein. Rows give clone size only sometimes, using once, few, many, or a class for an expanded clone.

NA | TRBJ2-3 | TRBV6-1 | ASSGNSGGTDTQY
NA | TRBJ2-3 | TRBV4-2 | ASSRGLAGGTSTDTQY
NA | TRBJ2-4 | TRBV7-2 | ASSSLHVAKNIQY
NA | TRBJ2-2 | TRBV11-3 | ASSFLGTGKNTGELF
NA | TRBJ2-2 | TRBV7-8 | ASSLIFGGGRGTGELF
NA | TRBJ2-4 | TRBV6-1 | ASRGTGDVKNIQY
NA | TRBJ2-5 | TRBV6-1 | ASSESGTGVGETQY
once | TRBJ1-2 | TRBV4-1 | ASRLDTDYGYT
NA | TRBJ1-1 | TRBV4-3 | ASSQDTGNTEAF
NA | TRBJ1-1 | TRBV4-1 | ASSHPDRLNTEAF
NA | TRBJ2-7 | TRBV28 | ASSFRRDTGHEQY
NA | TRBJ2-6 | TRBV18 | ASSPYASGPSGANVLT
NA | TRBJ2-3 | TRBV19 | ASSRASPDTQY
NA | TRBJ2-7 | TRBV6-6 | ASSLSGTGYEQY
NA | TRBJ2-3 | TRBV5-1 | ASSLAGLAGVGRDTQY
NA | TRBJ2-7 | TRBV6-6 | ASSFRTGRREQY
NA | TRBJ2-7 | TRBV6-5 | ASSGGQPSSYEQY
NA | TRBJ2-7 | TRBV30 | AWSVGYGQGPEQY
NA | TRBJ2-1 | TRBV11-3 | ASSPTTLYNEQF
NA | TRBJ2-5 | TRBV18 | ASSQIRTGNQETQY
NA | TRBJ2-5 | TRBV18 | ASSPSTGFQETQY
NA | TRBJ2-7 | TRBV6-5 | ASSYSAGGAREQY
NA | TRBJ2-5 | TRBV5-6 | ASSAGTGVFETQY
NA | TRBJ2-5 | TRBV5-4 | ASSLEGTKQETQY
NA | TRBJ2-7 | TRBV5-1 | ASSGRGLLSYEQY
NA | TRBJ1-3 | TRBV5-1 | ASSGTGGFLSGNTIY
NA | TRBJ1-1 | TRBV4-2 | ASSQMGPGTTNTEAF
NA | TRBJ1-1 | TRBV19 | ASSMDRATEAF
NA | TRBJ1-2 | TRBV12-5 | ASGLSPDRDDGYT
NA | TRBJ2-5 | TRBV11-2 | ASSPTGVGTQY
NA | TRBJ2-1 | TRBV7-9 | ASSYGRDEQF
NA | TRBJ1-2 | TRBV19 | ASSPDNPSQFT
NA | TRBJ2-5 | TRBV11-3 | ASSLAGGGQETQY
NA | TRBJ2-1 | TRBV30 | AWTGYSDEQF
NA | TRBJ2-7 | TRBV7-2 | ASSLGAWGGSSYEQY
NA | TRBJ2-4 | TRBV2 | ASSEALRGAKNIQY
NA | TRBJ2-3 | TRBV5-8 | ASSWGQDTDTQY
NA | TRBJ2-7 | TRBV9 | ASSSRPTGAPYEQY
once | TRBJ2-3 | TRBV2 | ASRSGLITDTQY
NA | TRBJ1-1 | TRBV4-1 | ASSRDRAGTEAF